This T cell receptor (beta chain) was obtained from a study of Ad26.COV2.S vaccination and SARS-CoV-2 variants. As for treatment: around 19 received Ad26.COV2.S at low or high dose, single or two shots; 5 received placebo; per-sample allocation not given. Sampling was performed 63 days after the first vaccine or placebo injection. The repertoire was sequenced with immunoSEQ multiplex PCR; TCRdb's copy has only in-frame clones and lacks some. The sample carries hundreds of thousands of clones, roughly 90% recorded once. Germline V lookup: CDR1 MGHDK, CDR2 SYGVNS. Germline trimming cut 3 bases from V and 8 bases from J; bases unmatched to any gene: 10. CDR3 length: 15 amino acids.

The V call is TRBV25-1, the J call TRBJ2-1, with 7 bases lining up with TRBD2. The sequencing used peripheral blood, collected in a trial of Ad26.COV2.S vaccine versus placebo. The receptor was derived from a person aged 18-60 years who received the Ad26.COV2.S COVID-19 vaccine or a placebo. CDR3 protein: CASSDASGPVDEQFF. CDR3 nucleotides: TGTGCCAGCAGTGATGCTAGCGGTCCCGTCGATGAGCAGTTCTTC.